The rows below give T cell receptor beta chains drawn from one sample of a study of PD-1 blockade in classical Hodgkin lymphoma. Method: immunoSEQ multiplex PCR; TCRdb's copy keeps in-frame clones and lacks some. The data contain fewer than 30,000 clones, approximately 88% of them seen just once; the ten biggest clones take up 0.35%. Sequencing was done on a sample of CD4+ T cells from blood. The origin of the receptors is a human donor with classical Hodgkin lymphoma. The CDR3 runs from the conserved cysteine through the conserved F or W. The order of the fields is V gene, J gene, D gene, clone size, CDR3 protein, CDR3 DNA. A D gene is named only where the DNA matches it firmly. Size tells how often a clone was seen (once, few, many) or the class of an expanded clone, and some rows leave it out.

>TRBV9|TRBJ2-3|TRBD2|NA
CASSVGSGMPDTQYF
TGTGCCAGCAGCGTAGGTAGCGGGATGCCAGATACGCAGTATTTT
>TRBV5-5|TRBJ2-3|NA|NA
CASSKSTDTQYF
TGTGCCAGCAGCAAGAGCACAGATACGCAGTATTTT
>TRBV6-1|TRBJ2-1|TRBD1|NA
CASTETGTYNEQFF
TGTGCCAGCACAGAGACAGGGACCTACAATGAGCAGTTCTTC
>TRBV6-6|TRBJ2-1|TRBD2|NA
CASSYGWEGYNEQFF
TGTGCCAGCAGTTACGGGTGGGAGGGGTACAATGAGCAGTTCTTC
>TRBV10-1|TRBJ2-7|NA|once
CASLGEKNLREQYF
TGCGCCAGCCTTGGGGAGAAGAACCTACGGGAGCAGTACTTC
>TRBV27|TRBJ2-7|TRBD2|NA
CASSSGSGRAAREQYF
TGTGCCAGCAGTTCGGGTAGCGGGAGGGCCGCCAGGGAGCAGTACTTC
>TRBV28|TRBJ1-4|NA|once
CASSRRGQFNEKLFF
TGTGCCAGCAGTCGCCGGGGGCAGTTTAATGAAAAACTGTTTTTT
>TRBV7-2|TRBJ1-2|TRBD1|NA
CASSITGGLGYGYTF
TGTGCCAGCAGCATAACAGGGGGCCTTGGCTATGGCTACACCTTC
>TRBV5-6|TRBJ1-2|NA|NA
CASSLTAQGNYGYTF
TGTGCCAGCAGCCTGACGGCGCAGGGGAACTATGGCTACACCTTC
>TRBV18|TRBJ1-5|TRBD1|NA
CASSPDRVSQPQHF
TGTGCCAGCTCACCCGACAGGGTTTCGCAGCCCCAGCATTTT
>TRBV5-1|TRBJ2-3|TRBD1|NA
CASSLIGDSLDTQYF
TGCGCCAGCAGCTTGATTGGGGACAGTTTAGATACGCAGTATTTT
>TRBV5-4|TRBJ2-3|NA|once
CASSLTAAVTDTQYF
TGTGCCAGCAGCTTGACAGCGGCGGTCACAGATACGCAGTATTTT
>TRBV28|TRBJ2-7|TRBD1|NA
CASSNPGQGYEQYF
TGTGCCAGCAGTAACCCGGGACAGGGCTACGAGCAGTACTTC
>TRBV15|TRBJ1-4|NA|NA
CATSRDQGGAGEKLFF
TGTGCCACCAGCAGAGATCAGGGAGGGGCGGGTGAAAAACTGTTTTTT
>TRBV2|TRBJ2-7|NA|few
CAIRDYSYEQYF
TGTGCCATCCGGGATTACTCCTACGAGCAGTACTTC
>TRBV7-2|TRBJ1-2|TRBD1|NA
CASSFIAPGQGSYGYTF
TGTGCCAGCAGCTTCATAGCCCCGGGACAGGGTTCCTATGGCTACACCTTC
>TRBV5-4|TRBJ2-1|TRBD2|NA
CASSSSGRTNEQFF
TGTGCCAGCAGCTCTAGCGGGAGGACAAATGAGCAGTTCTTC
>TRBV4-2|TRBJ2-3|TRBD2|NA
CASSQDLAGGLDTQYF
TGTGCCAGCAGCCAAGACCTAGCGGGAGGGCTGGATACGCAGTATTTT
>TRBV5-1|TRBJ2-3|NA|NA
CASSLTGQTTDTQYF
TGCGCCAGCAGCTTGACTGGGCAGACCACAGATACGCAGTATTTT
>TRBV7-2|TRBJ2-3|NA|NA
CASSVIAGTDTQYF
TGTGCCAGCAGCGTTATTGCAGGGACAGATACGCAGTATTTT
>TRBV5-1|TRBJ1-1|NA|NA
CASSYQGRTEAFF
TGCGCCAGCAGCTATCAGGGAAGAACTGAAGCTTTCTTT
>TRBV11-3|TRBJ2-5|NA|NA
CASSLGTAQGETQYF
TGTGCCAGCAGCTTAGGTACAGCGCAAGGGGAGACCCAGTACTTC
>TRBV5-1|TRBJ2-3|TRBD1|NA
CASSLWTGSSDTQYF
TGCGCCAGCAGCTTATGGACAGGTTCATCGGATACGCAGTATTTT
>TRBV19|TRBJ1-2|NA|NA
CASRQGHGYTF
TGTGCCAGTAGGCAGGGCCATGGCTACACCTTC
>TRBV7-9|TRBJ1-4|NA|NA
CASRRESGGEKLFF
TGTGCCAGCAGGAGGGAATCCGGAGGTGAAAAACTGTTTTTT
>TRBV7-2|TRBJ2-1|NA|NA
CASSRRDQGGNEQFF
TGTGCCAGCAGCCGCCGGGACCAGGGAGGCAATGAGCAGTTCTTC
>TRBV14|TRBJ1-2|TRBD1|NA
CASSQELGQFNGYTF
TGTGCCAGCAGCCAAGAGTTGGGACAGTTTAATGGCTACACCTTC
>TRBV10-3|TRBJ1-3|NA|NA
CAISESGGNTIYF
TGTGCCATCAGTGAGTCGGGGGGGAACACCATATATTTT
>TRBV28|TRBJ1-2|NA|NA
CASEDGSNYGYTF
TGTGCCAGCGAAGACGGTAGTAACTATGGCTACACCTTC
>TRBV2|TRBJ2-2|TRBD2|NA
CASSEAGAGAGELFF
TGTGCCAGCAGTGAAGCAGGAGCGGGGGCCGGGGAGCTGTTTTTT
>TRBV2|TRBJ2-7|NA|once
CALGRDSYEQYF
TGTGCCTTAGGCAGGGACTCCTACGAGCAGTACTTC
>TRBV5-1|TRBJ1-1|TRBD1|once
CASSLGQGAQNTEAFF
TGCGCCAGCAGCTTAGGACAGGGGGCGCAGAACACTGAAGCTTTCTTT
>TRBV2|TRBJ2-7|TRBD2|NA
CASNNRLAAYGEQYF
TGTGCCAGCAACAACCGGCTAGCGGCCTATGGAGAGCAGTACTTC
>TRBV28|TRBJ2-7|NA|NA
CATGLTGPTYEQYF
TGTGCCACCGGATTGACAGGCCCGACCTACGAGCAGTACTTC
>TRBV19|TRBJ2-2|TRBD2|once
CASNPSGRSGELFF
TGTGCCAGTAACCCTAGCGGGAGGTCCGGGGAGCTGTTTTTT
>TRBV18|TRBJ2-1|TRBD2|NA
CASSPSGTYNEQFF
TGTGCCAGCTCTCCGAGCGGGACCTACAATGAGCAGTTCTTC
>TRBV6-5|TRBJ1-5|NA|once
CASRDRSNQPQHF
TGTGCCAGCCGGGACCGTAGCAATCAGCCCCAGCATTTT
>TRBV2|TRBJ1-5|NA|NA
CASSEGRSNQPQHF
TGTGCCAGCAGTGAAGGTCGGAGCAATCAGCCCCAGCATTTT
>TRBV15|TRBJ2-1|NA|NA
CATSRGTGSRNEQFF
TGTGCCACCAGCAGAGGGACGGGTAGTCGCAATGAGCAGTTCTTC
>TRBV5-1|TRBJ2-3|TRBD2|NA
CASSKREPPDTQYF
TGCGCCAGCAGCAAGCGGGAGCCCCCAGATACGCAGTATTTT
>TRBV29-1|TRBJ2-5|NA|NA
CSVGPGGEETQYF
TGCAGCGTTGGGCCAGGGGGGGAAGAGACCCAGTACTTC
>TRBV6-1|TRBJ1-1|NA|NA
CASTRGRETEAFF
TGTGCCAGCACCAGAGGCAGGGAAACTGAAGCTTTCTTT
>TRBV30|TRBJ2-2|NA|NA
CAWSVLGNTGELFF
TGTGCCTGGAGTGTTTTGGGGAACACCGGGGAGCTGTTTTTT
>TRBV7-2|TRBJ1-4|TRBD1|NA
CASSSGQVLEKLFF
TGTGCCAGCAGCTCGGGACAGGTACTGGAAAAACTGTTTTTT